A selection of T cell receptor beta chains follows, all from one sample in a study of blood T cell repertoires in COVID-19. The repertoire was sequenced with immunoSEQ multiplex PCR; TCRdb's copy has only in-frame clones and lacks some. In the table there are fewer than 500,000 clones, around 90% of which are singletons. Sequenced: peripheral blood. Every receptor here comes from a man younger than 35 with COVID-19, enrolled during active disease. Both conserved end residues are part of each CDR3. The order of the fields is D gene, J gene, V gene, clone size, CDR3 protein, CDR3 DNA. D genes are given only for firm matches. Some rows mark clone size as missing; the rest say once, few, many or name a class of expanded clone.

NA TRBJ2-2 TRBV4-2 NA CASSQEGGRTGELFF TGTGCCAGCAGCCAAGAGGGGGGGCGGACCGGGGAGCTGTTTTTT
TRBD2 TRBJ2-2 TRBV4-1 NA CASSLGGGTSNTGELFF TGCGCCAGCAGCCTCGGCGGGGGGACGTCGAACACCGGGGAGCTGTTTTTT
TRBD2 TRBJ2-1 TRBV6-5 NA CASSYSSVAGDDEQFF TGTGCCAGCAGTTACTCGAGTGTAGCGGGGGATGATGAGCAGTTCTTC
NA TRBJ1-1 TRBV6-6 NA CASMGDGRGTEAFF TGTGCCAGCATGGGCGACGGTCGGGGCACTGAAGCTTTCTTT
TRBD1 TRBJ1-3 TRBV19 NA CASRHTGTASGNTIYF TGTGCCAGTAGGCATACGGGGACAGCCTCTGGAAACACCATATATTTT
TRBD2 TRBJ2-2 TRBV9 many CASSGLAAGTGELFF TGTGCCAGCAGCGGACTAGCGGCGGGCACCGGGGAGCTGTTTTTT
TRBD1 TRBJ1-1 TRBV4-1 NA CASSQDDRANTEAFF TGCGCCAGCAGCCAAGATGACAGGGCCAACACTGAAGCTTTCTTT
TRBD2 TRBJ2-1 TRBV24-1 NA CATSPASSGISNEQFF TGTGCCACCAGCCCGGCGTCTAGCGGGATTAGCAATGAGCAGTTCTTC
NA TRBJ2-2 TRBV5-4 NA CASSSPGLITGELFF TGTGCCAGCAGCTCACCGGGACTGATCACCGGGGAGCTGTTTTTT
NA TRBJ2-3 TRBV5-5 NA CASSLVGKSTDTQYF TGTGCCAGCAGCTTGGTGGGCAAAAGCACAGATACGCAGTATTTT
TRBD2 TRBJ2-2 TRBV29-1 NA CSALRGLAGGPSTGELFF TGCAGCGCATTAAGGGGACTAGCGGGAGGGCCGTCCACCGGGGAGCTGTTTTTT
TRBD2 TRBJ2-7 TRBV6-5 NA CASSLTSGGGYEQYF TGTGCCAGCAGCCTTACTAGCGGGGGTGGTTACGAGCAGTACTTC
TRBD2 TRBJ2-5 TRBV5-4 NA CASSPTSGAQETQYF TGTGCCAGCAGCCCGACTAGCGGGGCCCAAGAGACCCAGTACTTC
TRBD2 TRBJ2-1 TRBV6-5 NA CASRRLAGSYNEQFF TGTGCCAGCAGGAGACTAGCGGGTTCCTACAATGAGCAGTTCTTC
NA TRBJ1-2 TRBV20-1 NA CSVQENYGYTF TGCAGTGTCCAGGAAAACTATGGCTACACCTTC
NA TRBJ2-5 TRBV19 NA CASSIDGGTRWETQYF TGTGCCAGTAGTATAGATGGCGGAACTAGATGGGAGACCCAGTACTTC
NA TRBJ2-3 TRBV18 NA CASSPNSGEGTDTQYF TGTGCCAGCTCACCAAATAGCGGAGAGGGCACAGATACGCAGTATTTT
NA TRBJ2-3 TRBV4-1 once CASSQDRAGPRVADTQYF TGCGCCAGCAGCCAAGATCGGGCGGGACCCAGGGTCGCAGATACGCAGTATTTT
NA TRBJ2-3 TRBV5-5 once CASSLEGRDTQYF TGTGCCAGCAGCTTGGAGGGGCGAGATACGCAGTATTTT
NA TRBJ1-6 TRBV3-1/TRBV3-2 NA CASSQDHSLYNSPLHF TGTGCCAGCAGCCAAGATCACAGCCTCTATAATTCACCCCTCCACTTT
TRBD1 TRBJ2-1 TRBV25-1 NA CASSPKLQGQGPYNEQFF TGTGCCAGCAGTCCAAAGCTTCAAGGACAGGGGCCCTACAATGAGCAGTTCTTC
TRBD2 TRBJ2-3 TRBV10-2 NA CASSDPGLAGGTDTQYF TGCGCCAGCAGTGATCCGGGACTAGCGGGAGGTACGGATACGCAGTATTTT
TRBD1 TRBJ2-1 TRBV2 few CASKGQGAPDEQFF TGTGCCAGCAAGGGACAGGGGGCTCCCGATGAGCAGTTCTTC
NA TRBJ2-5 TRBV16 NA CASAEGRGETQYF TGTGCCAGCGCGGAGGGGCGCGGAGAGACCCAGTACTTC
NA TRBJ2-1 TRBV24-1 NA CATSDPGLGSNEQFF TGTGCCACCAGTGATCCAGGGCTAGGGTCCAATGAGCAGTTCTTC
NA TRBJ1-2 TRBV11-3 NA CASSFGTPNYGYTF TGTGCCAGCAGCTTCGGGACACCAAACTATGGCTACACCTTC
NA TRBJ2-5 TRBV7-9 NA CASSRLERQETQYF TGTGCCAGCAGCCGACTGGAAAGACAAGAGACCCAGTACTTC
TRBD2 TRBJ2-1 TRBV10-1 NA CASSPSMGLAVDEQFF TGCGCCAGCAGTCCTTCCATGGGACTAGCGGTTGATGAGCAGTTCTTC
TRBD2 TRBJ2-7 TRBV6-1 NA CASSERTSGSYEQYF TGTGCCAGCAGTGAAAGGACTAGCGGGAGCTACGAGCAGTACTTC
NA TRBJ2-1 TRBV24-1 NA CATSEVIAVSYNEQFF TGTGCCACCAGTGAGGTCATAGCGGTCTCCTACAATGAGCAGTTCTTC
NA TRBJ1-5 TRBV18 NA CASSSETGKQPQHF TGTGCCAGCTCCTCGGAGACAGGTAAACAGCCCCAGCATTTT